The 12 T cell receptor beta chains below come from one sample, sequenced in a study of cytomegalovirus exposure and HLA in healthy donors. Some clones are missing from TCRdb's copy, which holds only in-frame ones; the method was immunoSEQ multiplex PCR. The sample gives 130,000 to 150,000 clones, around four fifths of which show up once; over 1.1% is in the top ten. The specimen sequenced was PBMCs. The origin of the receptors is a woman aged 25-40 years in good health and CMV-seronegative.

The CDR3 protein is CASSLTGGTQYF. The CDR3 bases are TGTGCCAGCAGCCTCACGGGGGGGACCCAGTACTTC. V is TRBV11-3 and J is TRBJ2-5; 7 nucleotides match TRBD2. Unmatched junction bases numbered 4, after V lost 5 bases and J lost 7 bases. The germline CDR1 and CDR2 sequences are SGHNT and YENEEA. The CDR3 consists of 12 residues.

This chain links TRBV7-9 with TRBJ1-4; the D gene is possibly TRBD1 (5 bases). Trimming took 5 bases from V and 4 from J, leaving 14 bases between them. The CDR3 is 15 amino acids. CDR1 is SEHNR and CDR2 is FQNEAQ in the germline V gene (reference sequence). The DNA for the CDR3 is TGTGCCAGCAGCCGCGGGACTGTAAATAATGAAAAACTGTTTTTT. Residues: CASSRGTVNNEKLFF.

The J gene is TRBJ1-1, the V gene TRBV15, with D unresolved. V lost 3 bases to trimming and J lost 1 base, with 3 bases between them. Per germline, CDR1 LNHNV and CDR2 YYDKDF (reference sequence). This CDR3 has 12 residues. CDR3 nucleotides: TGTGCCACCAGCAGCCAGAACACTGAAGCTTTCTTT. It encodes CATSSQNTEAFF.

The gene calls are TRBV12-5 and TRBJ2-7, with a possible D match to TRBD2 (6 bases). V was cut by 4 bases and J by 3 bases, with 13 bases left in between. Looked up from germline, CDR1 is LGHNT and CDR2 is FRNRAP. The CDR3 length is 14 residues. CDR3 loop: CASGSPGLVYEQYF. CDR3 nucleotides: TGTGCTAGTGGTTCCCCGGGACTTGTCTACGAGCAGTACTTC. Filled out from reference TRBV12-5 and TRBJ2-7, the complete variable domain reads DARVTQTPRHKVTEMGQEVTMRCQPILGHNTVFWYRQTMMQGLELLAYFRNRAPLDDSGMPKDRFSAEMPDATLATLKIQPSEPRDSAVYFCASGSPGLVYEQYFGPGTRLTVT.

The V and J genes are TRBV7-6 and TRBJ2-7; possibly TRBD2 for D (6 bases). The V end lost 4 bases, the J end lost 7 bases, and 14 bases lay between the germline ends. Germline lookup yields CDR1 SGHVS and CDR2 FNYEAQ. The CDR3 is made up of 13 amino acids. CDR3 region: CASSSGAGREQYF. CDR3 in DNA: TGTGCCAGCAGCTCCGGCGCAGGGAGGGAGCAGTACTTC.

The rearrangement uses TRBV10-3 and TRBJ1-4; D possibly corresponds to TRBD1 (6 bases). The CDR3 contains 15 residues. The V end lost 3 bases, the J end lost 8 bases, and 16 bases lay between the germline ends. Germline lookup yields CDR1 ENHRY and CDR2 SYGVKD. For the CDR3, the DNA is TGTGCCATCAGTGAATACAGGGCTAATGGAGAAAAACTGTTTTTT. The encoded protein is CAISEYRANGEKLFF.

CDR3: CASSRTSGGRVDQYF. The CDR3 nucleotides are TGCGCCAGCAGCCGGACTAGCGGGGGGAGAGTCGACCAGTACTTC. The chain uses TRBV5-1 and TRBJ2-5; TRBD2 matches at 14 bases. The trim removed 4 bases at V and 10 bases at J, leaving 9 bases unmatched. Germline lookup yields CDR1 SGHRS and CDR2 YFSETQ. CDR3 size: 15 residues.

In its sample, this clone was seen once. CDR3 nucleotides: TGTGCCAGCAGTGACCCCTATAGCGGGGGGCGCTCCTACAATGAGCAGTTCTTC. It codes for CASSDPYSGGRSYNEQFF. V gene TRBV6-1 combines with J gene TRBJ2-1; 10 bases are a match to TRBD2. The germline V gene has CDR1 MNHNS and CDR2 SASEGT. The CDR3 contains 18 residues. V dropped 3 bases and J dropped 0; count of bases not matched to a gene: 8.

V usage is TRBV16 and J usage is TRBJ1-2, with a possible D match to TRBD1 (6 bases). The CDR3 runs 15 residues. Germline CDR1 reads KGHSY; CDR2 reads FQNENV. V was shortened by 6 bases and J by 0 bases, with 14 bases between the two germline ends. CDR3 DNA sequence: TGTGCCAGCAGTCCCAGGGGCGCGACTAACTATGGCTACACCTTC. This translates into CASSPRGATNYGYTF.

This chain joins TRBV10-3 and TRBJ2-7; D is ambiguous. Trimming cost V 4 bases and J 2 bases, with 9 bases left between them. The CDR3 extends over 13 amino acids. Germline V gives CDR1 ENHRY, CDR2 SYGVKD. CDR3 sequence reads: CAISGTEAYEQYF. DNA for the CDR3: TGTGCCATCAGTGGCACAGAAGCCTACGAGCAGTACTTC.

The CDR3 here is CASSPYAHNQETQYF. The CDR3 coding sequence is TGTGCCAGCTCACCCTATGCTCATAATCAAGAGACCCAGTACTTC. This chain connects TRBV18 to TRBJ2-5; no clear D. The CDR3 has 15 residues. Trimming took off 3 bases at V and 2 bases at J, with 13 bases between the two ends. Germline V lookup: CDR1 KGHSH, CDR2 LQKENI.

The V and J genes are TRBV11-2 and TRBJ1-6; possibly TRBD1 for D (6 bases). This CDR3 is built from 14 residues. The germline gives CDR1 SGHAT, CDR2 FQNNGV. Deletions cut 7 bases from V and 6 bases from J, with 13 bases between. The CDR3 DNA reads as TGTGCCAGCACCTACCGGGACACTAATTCACCCCTCCACTTT. It translates to CASTYRDTNSPLHF.